Listed below are T cell receptor beta chains from one sample, sequenced in a study of shared clonotypes between healthy human individuals. Profiling relied on immunoSEQ multiplex PCR, and the TCRdb table lists in-frame clones only, not all of them. The data contain just over 2,000,000 clones, roughly 95% of them seen just once; the ten biggest clones take up 0.1% to 0.15%. The sample consisted of naive CD4+ T cells sorted from blood. The receptors originated from a man in his late teens or twenties in good health. The CDR3 runs from the conserved cysteine through the conserved F or W. Fields, in order: V gene, J gene, clone size, D gene, CDR3 protein, CDR3 DNA. D genes are given only for firm matches. Only some rows state a clone size, as once, few, many or a class for expanded clones.

>TRBV7-8|TRBJ1-2|few|-
CASSLGGDYGYTF
TGTGCCAGCAGCTTAGGGGGGGACTATGGCTACACCTTC
>TRBV5-1|TRBJ2-1|-|TRBD2
CASSPGGTAIPYNEQFF
TGCGCCAGCAGCCCCGGGGGGACCGCGATTCCCTACAATGAGCAGTTCTTC
>TRBV18|TRBJ1-4|-|-
CASSLSRTNEKLFF
TGTGCCAGCTCACTGTCCCGGACTAATGAAAAACTGTTTTTT
>TRBV30|TRBJ2-2|-|TRBD1
CAWAAGGYTGELFF
TGTGCCTGGGCAGCAGGGGGCTACACCGGGGAGCTGTTTTTT
>TRBV11-2|TRBJ2-7|-|-
CASSLDSQGINEQYF
TGTGCCAGCAGCTTAGATAGTCAGGGTATCAACGAGCAGTACTTC
>TRBV18|TRBJ1-5|-|-
CASSPPPGGIEPQHF
TGTGCCAGCTCACCCCCCCCCGGGGGTATAGAGCCCCAGCATTTT
>TRBV9|TRBJ2-5|-|TRBD1
CASSVGFQGDLTQETQYF
TGTGCCAGCAGCGTAGGGTTCCAGGGGGACCTGACTCAAGAGACCCAGTACTTC
>TRBV5-1|TRBJ1-1|-|-
CASSLRRLAEAFF
TGCGCCAGCAGCTTACGGAGATTGGCTGAAGCTTTCTTT
>TRBV5-1|TRBJ1-5|-|TRBD1
CASSAGQAGPQHF
TGCGCCAGCAGCGCAGGACAGGCGGGGCCCCAGCATTTT
>TRBV2|TRBJ2-1|-|-
CASSEVGSSLGDEQFF
TGTGCCAGCAGTGAAGTGGGGAGCTCCCTCGGCGATGAGCAGTTCTTC
>TRBV7-2|TRBJ2-1|-|-
CASSLGIRDEQFF
TGTGCCAGCAGCTTAGGCATAAGGGATGAGCAGTTCTTC
>TRBV6-6|TRBJ1-6|-|-
CASKGASSYNSPLHF
TGTGCCAGCAAAGGAGCAAGCTCCTATAATTCACCCCTCCACTTT
>TRBV10-3|TRBJ2-1|-|-
CAISPGNEQFF
TGTGCCATCAGCCCTGGAAATGAGCAGTTCTTC
>TRBV6-1|TRBJ2-2|-|-
CASKGSANTGELFF
TGTGCCAGCAAAGGTTCAGCGAACACCGGGGAGCTGTTTTTT